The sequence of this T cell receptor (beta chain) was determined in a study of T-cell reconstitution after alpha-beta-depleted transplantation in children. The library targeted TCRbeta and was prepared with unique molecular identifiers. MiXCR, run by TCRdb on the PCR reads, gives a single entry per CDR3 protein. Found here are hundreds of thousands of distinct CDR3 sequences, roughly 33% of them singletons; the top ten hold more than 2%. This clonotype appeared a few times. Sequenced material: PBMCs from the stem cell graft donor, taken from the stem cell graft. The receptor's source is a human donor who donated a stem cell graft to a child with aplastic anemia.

CDR3 nucleotide sequence: TGCGCCAGCAGCCAAGGACTCCTGACGGTCACCGGCTACACCTTC. It is translated as CASSQGLLTVTGYTF. The chain joins TRBV4-3 to TRBJ1-2; D is ambiguous. V dropped 1 base and J dropped 8 bases, with 17 bases sitting between them. CDR1 and CDR2 from the germline V gene are LGHNA and YSLEER. This CDR3 is 15 amino acids long.